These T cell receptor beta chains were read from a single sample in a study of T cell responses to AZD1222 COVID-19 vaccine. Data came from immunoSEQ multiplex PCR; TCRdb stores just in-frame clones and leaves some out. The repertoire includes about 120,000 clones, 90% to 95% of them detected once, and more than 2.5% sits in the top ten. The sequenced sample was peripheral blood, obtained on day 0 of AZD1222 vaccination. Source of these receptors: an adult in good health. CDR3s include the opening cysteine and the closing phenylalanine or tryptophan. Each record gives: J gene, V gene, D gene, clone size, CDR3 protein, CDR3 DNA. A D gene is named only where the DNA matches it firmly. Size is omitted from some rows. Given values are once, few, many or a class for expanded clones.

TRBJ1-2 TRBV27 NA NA CASSPSWGPKGYGYTF TGTGCCAGCAGTCCCAGCTGGGGTCCAAAGGGCTATGGCTACACCTTC
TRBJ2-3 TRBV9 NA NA CASSVGVGGGRPSTDTQYF TGTGCCAGCAGCGTAGGAGTAGGGGGAGGGAGGCCCAGCACAGATACGCAGTATTTT
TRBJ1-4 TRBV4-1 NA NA CASSQRDGGGGQLFF TGCGCCAGCAGCCAACGGGACGGTGGGGGGGGGCAACTGTTTTTT
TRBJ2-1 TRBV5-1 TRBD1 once CASSLRGPQGLDEQFF TGCGCCAGCAGCTTGCGCGGGCCACAGGGGCTGGATGAGCAGTTCTTC
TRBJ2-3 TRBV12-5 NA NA CASGLGAYTQYF TGTGCTAGTGGCTTGGGCGCATATACGCAGTATTTT
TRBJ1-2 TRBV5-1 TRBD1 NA CARGQGRDGYTF TGCGCCAGGGGACAGGGAAGAGATGGCTACACCTTC
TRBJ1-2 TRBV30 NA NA CAWTLNYGYTF TGTGCCTGGACGTTGAACTATGGCTACACCTTC
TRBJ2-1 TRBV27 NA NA CASSFGVGGNEQFF TGTGCCAGCAGTTTCGGGGTGGGGGGCAATGAGCAGTTCTTC
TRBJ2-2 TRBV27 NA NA CASSLTQRDIANTGELFF TGTGCCAGCAGTCTAACACAACGGGATATCGCGAACACCGGGGAGCTGTTTTTT
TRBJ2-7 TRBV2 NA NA CASSEGGDRLTYEQYF TGTGCCAGCAGTGAGGGGGGGGACAGACTTACCTACGAGCAGTACTTC
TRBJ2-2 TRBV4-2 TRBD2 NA CASSQNNPGLPETGELFF TGTGCCAGCAGCCAAAACAACCCGGGACTACCGGAAACCGGGGAGCTGTTTTTT
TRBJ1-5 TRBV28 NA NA CASSLPGGNQPQHF TGTGCCAGCAGTTTACCAGGGGGCAATCAGCCCCAGCATTTT
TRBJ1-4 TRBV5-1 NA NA CASSLMAFEKLFF TGCGCCAGCAGCTTGATGGCGTTTGAAAAACTGTTTTTT
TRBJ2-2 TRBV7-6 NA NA CASSFKGANTGELFF TGTGCCAGCAGCTTTAAAGGAGCGAACACCGGGGAGCTGTTTTTT
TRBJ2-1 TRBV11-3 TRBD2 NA CASSASWGGRASNEQFF TGTGCCAGCAGCGCCTCATGGGGCGGGAGGGCTTCGAATGAGCAGTTCTTC
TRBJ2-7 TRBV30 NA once CAWSAGYEQYF TGTGCCTGGAGTGCAGGTTACGAGCAGTACTTC
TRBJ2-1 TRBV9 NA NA CASRPSGHSYNEQFF TGTGCCAGCAGGCCCAGCGGGCACTCCTACAATGAGCAGTTCTTC
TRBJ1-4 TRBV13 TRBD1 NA CASSPQGQGKLFF TGTGCCAGCAGCCCCCAGGGACAGGGGAAACTGTTTTTT
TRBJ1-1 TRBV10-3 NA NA CAISGGAGLRAFF TGTGCCATCAGTGGGGGAGCCGGCTTGAGAGCTTTCTTT
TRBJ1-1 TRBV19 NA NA CASSIQPFFSQVNTEAFF TGTGCCAGTAGTATCCAGCCTTTTTTTAGCCAAGTGAACACTGAAGCTTTCTTT
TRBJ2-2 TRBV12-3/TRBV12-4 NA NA CASALAGELFF TGTGCCAGCGCTTTGGCCGGGGAGCTGTTTTTT
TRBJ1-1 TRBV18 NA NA CASSSQVPNTEAFF TGTGCCAGCTCATCACAGGTCCCCAACACTGAAGCTTTCTTT
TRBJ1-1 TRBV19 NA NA CASSISGGRTEAFF TGTGCCAGTAGTATATCGGGGGGTCGGACTGAAGCTTTCTTT
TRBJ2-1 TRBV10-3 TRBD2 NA CATISGGNEQFF TGTGCCACCATCAGCGGGGGGAATGAGCAGTTCTTC
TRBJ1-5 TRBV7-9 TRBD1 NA CASSTPTDRVRIGSNQPQHF TGTGCCAGCAGCACCCCGACTGACAGGGTCCGGATTGGGAGCAATCAGCCCCAGCATTTT
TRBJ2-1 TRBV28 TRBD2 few CASSLWGGGYNEQFF TGTGCCAGCAGTTTATGGGGGGGAGGGTACAATGAGCAGTTCTTC
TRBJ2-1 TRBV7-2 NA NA CASSSDPHNEQFF TGTGCCAGCAGCTCAGACCCCCACAATGAGCAGTTCTTC
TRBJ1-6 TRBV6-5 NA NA CASSYSQYNSPLHF TGTGCCAGCAGTTACTCACAGTATAATTCACCCCTCCACTTT
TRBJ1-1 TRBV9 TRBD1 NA CASSVPGTGAEAFF TGTGCCAGCAGCGTGCCCGGGACAGGGGCTGAAGCTTTCTTT
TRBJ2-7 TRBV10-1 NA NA CASSDGPRRIYEQYF TGCGCCAGCAGCGACGGGCCTCGTCGGATTTACGAGCAGTACTTC
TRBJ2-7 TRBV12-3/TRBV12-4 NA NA CASSPTSYEQYF TGTGCCAGCAGCCCGACTAGCTACGAGCAGTACTTC
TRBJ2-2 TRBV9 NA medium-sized CASSFPPGELFF TGTGCCAGCAGTTTTCCACCCGGGGAGCTGTTTTTT
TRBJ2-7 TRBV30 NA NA CAWNSDYEQYF TGTGCCTGGAATTCAGACTACGAGCAGTACTTC
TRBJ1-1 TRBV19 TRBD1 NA CASSPTGARTEAFF TGTGCCAGTAGTCCAACAGGGGCCCGCACTGAAGCTTTCTTT
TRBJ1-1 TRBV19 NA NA CASSYLTGMPDRGAFF TGTGCCAGTAGTTATCTTACAGGCATGCCCGATCGAGGAGCTTTCTTT
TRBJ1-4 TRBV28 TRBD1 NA CASSLGGTGGDEKLFF TGTGCCAGCAGTTTGGGTGGGACAGGGGGCGATGAAAAACTGTTTTTT
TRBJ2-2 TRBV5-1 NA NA CASSLIGSNTGELFF TGCGCCAGCAGCTTGATCGGGTCGAACACCGGGGAGCTGTTTTTT
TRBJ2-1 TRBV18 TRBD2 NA CASSRGGTSGAEAFF TGTGCCAGCTCCCGTGGGGGGACTAGCGGGGCCGAAGCGTTCTTC
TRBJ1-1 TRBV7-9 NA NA CASSLKGSEAFF TGTGCCAGCAGCTTAAAAGGCTCAGAAGCTTTCTTT
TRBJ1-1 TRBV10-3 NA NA CAIRPGDFTEAFF TGTGCCATCAGACCAGGGGATTTCACTGAAGCTTTCTTT
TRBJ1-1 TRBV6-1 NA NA CASSEAGLNTEAFF TGTGCCAGCAGTGAAGCCGGGCTGAACACTGAAGCTTTCTTT
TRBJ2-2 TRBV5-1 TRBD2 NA CASSLIAGSRDTGELFF TGCGCCAGCAGCTTAATAGCGGGCAGTAGGGATACCGGGGAGCTGTTTTTT
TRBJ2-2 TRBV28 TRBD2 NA CASSFLAGAPTGELFF TGTGCCAGCAGTTTTTTGGCGGGAGCCCCCACCGGGGAGCTGTTTTTT
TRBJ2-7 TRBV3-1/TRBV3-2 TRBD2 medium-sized CASSHSPGLAGGLKEQYF TGTGCCAGCAGTCACTCCCCGGGACTAGCGGGAGGGCTAAAAGAGCAGTACTTC
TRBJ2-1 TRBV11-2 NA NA CASSLLASYNEQFF TGTGCCAGCAGCTTACTAGCGAGCTACAATGAGCAGTTCTTC
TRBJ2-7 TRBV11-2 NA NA CASSLAFGQAAYEQYF TGTGCCAGCAGCTTAGCATTTGGGCAGGCCGCCTACGAGCAGTACTTC
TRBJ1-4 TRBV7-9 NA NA CASSPIWGTNEKLFF TGTGCCAGCAGCCCAATTTGGGGGACTAATGAAAAACTGTTTTTT
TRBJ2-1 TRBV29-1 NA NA CSASGGEQFF TGCAGCGCCTCCGGGGGTGAGCAGTTCTTC
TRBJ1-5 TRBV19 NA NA CASSFFTRAGDSNQPQHF TGTGCCAGTAGTTTTTTCACCCGGGCAGGGGATAGCAATCAGCCCCAGCATTTT
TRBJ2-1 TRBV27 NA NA CASSLSTYNEQFF TGTGCCAGCAGTCTCTCTACCTACAATGAGCAGTTCTTC
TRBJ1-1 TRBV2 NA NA CASGRQATEAFF TGTGCCAGCGGACGACAGGCGACTGAAGCTTTCTTT
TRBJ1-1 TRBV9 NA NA CASSPGGGVGTEAFF TGTGCCAGCAGCCCCGGAGGAGGGGTGGGCACTGAAGCTTTCTTT
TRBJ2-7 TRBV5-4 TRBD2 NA CASSLGGSEQYF TGTGCCAGCAGCTTGGGCGGGAGCGAGCAGTACTTC